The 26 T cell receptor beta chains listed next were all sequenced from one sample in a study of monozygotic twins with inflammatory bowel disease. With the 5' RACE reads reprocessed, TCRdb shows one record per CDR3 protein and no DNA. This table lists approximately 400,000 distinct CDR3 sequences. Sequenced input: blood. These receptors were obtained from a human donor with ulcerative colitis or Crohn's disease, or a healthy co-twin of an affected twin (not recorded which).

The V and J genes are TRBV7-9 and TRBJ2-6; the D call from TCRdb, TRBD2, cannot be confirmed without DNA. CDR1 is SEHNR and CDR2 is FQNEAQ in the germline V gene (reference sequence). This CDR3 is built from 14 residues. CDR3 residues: CVTSGRGGANVLTF.

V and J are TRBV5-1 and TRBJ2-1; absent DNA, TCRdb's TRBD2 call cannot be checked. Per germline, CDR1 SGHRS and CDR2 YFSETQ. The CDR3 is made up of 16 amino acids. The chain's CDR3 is CASSFPSGRVNNEQFF.

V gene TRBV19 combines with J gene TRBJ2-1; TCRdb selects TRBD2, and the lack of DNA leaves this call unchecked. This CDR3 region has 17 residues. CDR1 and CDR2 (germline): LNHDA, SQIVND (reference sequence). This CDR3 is CASSPALEGGISNEQFF.

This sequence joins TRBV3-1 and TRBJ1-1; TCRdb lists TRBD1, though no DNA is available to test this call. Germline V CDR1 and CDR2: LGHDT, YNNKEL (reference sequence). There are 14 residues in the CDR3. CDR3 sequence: CASSQVSGRTEAFF.

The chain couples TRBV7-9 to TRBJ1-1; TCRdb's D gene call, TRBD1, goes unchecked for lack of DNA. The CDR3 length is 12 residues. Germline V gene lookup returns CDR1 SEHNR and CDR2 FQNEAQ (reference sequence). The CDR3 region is CASRFSGQKAFF.

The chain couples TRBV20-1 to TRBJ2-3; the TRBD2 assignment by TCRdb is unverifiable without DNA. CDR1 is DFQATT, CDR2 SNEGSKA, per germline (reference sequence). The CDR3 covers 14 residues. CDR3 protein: CSARGEDSGDTQYF.

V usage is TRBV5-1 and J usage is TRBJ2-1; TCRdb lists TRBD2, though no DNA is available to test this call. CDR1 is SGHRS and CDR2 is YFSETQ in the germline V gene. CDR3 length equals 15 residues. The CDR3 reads CASSLVVGGPREQFF.

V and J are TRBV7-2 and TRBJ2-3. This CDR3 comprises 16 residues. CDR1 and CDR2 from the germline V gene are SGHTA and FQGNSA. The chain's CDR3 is CASSLALGISTDTQYF.

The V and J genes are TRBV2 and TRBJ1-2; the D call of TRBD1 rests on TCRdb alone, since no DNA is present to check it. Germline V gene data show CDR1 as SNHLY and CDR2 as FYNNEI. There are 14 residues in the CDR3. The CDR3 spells CASSEGTGGNGYTF. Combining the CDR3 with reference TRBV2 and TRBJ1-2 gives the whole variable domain EPEVTQTPSHQVTQMGQEVILRCVPISNHLYFYWYRQILGQKVEFLVSFYNNEISEKSEIFDDQFSVERPDGSNFTLKIRSTKLEDSAMYFCASSEGTGGNGYTFGSGTRLTVV.

CDR3 loop: CASSRAGAPGVEKQYF. This rearrangement joins TRBV28 to TRBJ2-7; as DNA is missing, the TRBD1 call by TCRdb cannot be tested. The CDR3 has 16 residues. In germline, CDR1 is MDHEN, CDR2 SYDVKM.

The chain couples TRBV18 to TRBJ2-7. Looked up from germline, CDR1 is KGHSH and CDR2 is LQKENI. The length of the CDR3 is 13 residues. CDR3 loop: CASSPTRIYEQYF.

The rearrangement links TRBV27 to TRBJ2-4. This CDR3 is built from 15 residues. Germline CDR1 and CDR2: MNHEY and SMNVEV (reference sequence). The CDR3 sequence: CASSSLGEAKNIQYF.

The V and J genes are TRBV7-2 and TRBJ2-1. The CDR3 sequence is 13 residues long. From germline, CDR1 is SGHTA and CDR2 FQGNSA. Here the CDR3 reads CASSKVGGNEQFF.

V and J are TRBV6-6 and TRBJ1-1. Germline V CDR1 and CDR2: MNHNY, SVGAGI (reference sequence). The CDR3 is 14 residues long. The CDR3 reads CASRNSRLNTEAFF.

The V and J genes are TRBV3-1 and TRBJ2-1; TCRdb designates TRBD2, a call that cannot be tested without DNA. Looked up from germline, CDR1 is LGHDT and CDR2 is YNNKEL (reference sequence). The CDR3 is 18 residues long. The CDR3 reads CASSLPQTRGESYNEQFF.

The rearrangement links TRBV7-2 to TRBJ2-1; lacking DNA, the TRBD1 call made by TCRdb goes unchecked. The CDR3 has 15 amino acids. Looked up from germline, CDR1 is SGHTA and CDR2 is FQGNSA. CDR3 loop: CASSLFGTLYNEQFF.

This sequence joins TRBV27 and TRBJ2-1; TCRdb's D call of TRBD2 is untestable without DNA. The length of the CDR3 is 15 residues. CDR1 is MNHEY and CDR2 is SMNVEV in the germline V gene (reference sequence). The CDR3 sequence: CASPPGGREMNEQFF.

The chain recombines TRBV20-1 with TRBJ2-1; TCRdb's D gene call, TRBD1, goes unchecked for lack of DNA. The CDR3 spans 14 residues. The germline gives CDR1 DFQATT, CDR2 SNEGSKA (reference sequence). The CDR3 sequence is CSAPPAASVNEQFF.

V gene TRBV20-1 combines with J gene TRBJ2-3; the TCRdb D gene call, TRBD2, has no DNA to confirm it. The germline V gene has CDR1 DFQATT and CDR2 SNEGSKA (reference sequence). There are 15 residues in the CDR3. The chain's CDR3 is CSARDSGRAADTQYF.

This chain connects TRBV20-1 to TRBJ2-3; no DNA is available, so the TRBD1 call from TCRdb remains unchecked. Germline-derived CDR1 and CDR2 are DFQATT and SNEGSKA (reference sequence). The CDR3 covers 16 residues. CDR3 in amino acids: CSAPRRTGASTDTQYF.

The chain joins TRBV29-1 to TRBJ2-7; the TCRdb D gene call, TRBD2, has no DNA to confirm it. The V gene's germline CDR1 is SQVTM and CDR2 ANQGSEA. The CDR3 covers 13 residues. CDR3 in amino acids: CSVEGLAGYEQYF.

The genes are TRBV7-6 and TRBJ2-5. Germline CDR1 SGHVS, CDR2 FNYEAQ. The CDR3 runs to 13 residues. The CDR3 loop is CASSSEGPETQYF.

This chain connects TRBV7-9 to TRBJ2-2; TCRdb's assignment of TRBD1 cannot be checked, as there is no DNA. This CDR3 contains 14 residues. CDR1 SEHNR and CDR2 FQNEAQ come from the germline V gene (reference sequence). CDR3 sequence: CASTGTGSTGELFF.

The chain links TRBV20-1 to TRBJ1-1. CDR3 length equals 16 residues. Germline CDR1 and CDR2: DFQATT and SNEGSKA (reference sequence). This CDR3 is CSARSPRQGPNTEAFF.

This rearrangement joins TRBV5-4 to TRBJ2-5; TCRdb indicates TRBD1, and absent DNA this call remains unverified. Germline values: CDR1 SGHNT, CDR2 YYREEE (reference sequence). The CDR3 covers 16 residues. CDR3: CASSPPGRGLQETQYF.

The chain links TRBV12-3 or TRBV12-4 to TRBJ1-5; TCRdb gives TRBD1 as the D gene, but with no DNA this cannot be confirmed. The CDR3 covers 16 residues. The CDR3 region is CASSPPGTGANQPQHF.